The present T cell receptor beta chain was sequenced within a study of T cells in Graves' hyperthyroidism and ophthalmopathy. Whole-study context: Prior to any treatment, at the point of initial diagnosis, peripheral blood was collected.

Any symptoms of ophthalmopathy came after the first hyperthyroidism diagnosis, from which the blood sample dates. There are many counts of this clonotype. CDR1 KGHSH and CDR2 LQKENI come from the germline V gene. This CDR3 has 11 residues. Trimming shortened V by 6 bases and J by 6 bases, and 7 bases separated the two germline ends. Amplification of TCR beta CDR3 regions used RNA as the template. A set of HTBI primers served as the primers for a first-round RT-PCR of the TCR CDR3. MiXCR, run by TCRdb on the multiplex PCR reads, gives a single entry per CDR3 protein. The sample holds fewer than 900,000 distinct CDR3 sequences; roughly a sixth are singletons and the top ten take approximately 16%.

This chain uses TRBV18 with TRBJ2-3; D gene unclear. Sequenced material: blood. This sequence was found in a woman in her 50s with Graves' hyperthyroidism that later progressed to Graves' ophthalmopathy. The CDR3 DNA sequence: TGTGCCAGCTCGGAGTTCGATACGCAGTATTTT. Its protein is CASSEFDTQYF.